Listed here are 15 T cell receptor beta chains from one sample, sequenced in a study of cytomegalovirus exposure and HLA in healthy donors. 13 Jbeta primers and 60 Vbeta primers were used for the PCR. Here immunoSEQ multiplex PCR was the method, and the copy in TCRdb shows in-frame clones only, minus some. This sample has tens of thousands of clones, with 60% to 85% found just once. Sequencing was carried out using PBMCs. These receptors originate from a woman aged 40 to 49 in good health and CMV-seropositive.

The chain uses TRBV7-2 and TRBJ2-7; TRBD1 matches 9 bases. CDR1 and CDR2 (germline): SGHTA, FQGNSA. V was clipped by 5 bases and J by 3 bases; unmatched bases: 5. This CDR3 has 14 residues. CDR3 residues: CASSLGTGFYEQYF. The CDR3 nucleotides read TGTGCCAGCAGCCTCGGGACAGGGTTCTACGAGCAGTACTTC.

The chain links TRBV16 to TRBJ1-4; unclear D gene. The CDR3 sequence is 13 residues long. With 4 bases removed from V and 5 bases from J, the gap between germline ends came to 8 bases. Per germline, CDR1 KGHSY and CDR2 FQNENV. The CDR3 region is CASSPSVNEKLFF. The CDR3 DNA is TGTGCCAGCAGCCCTAGCGTAAATGAAAAACTGTTTTTT.

The rearrangement joins TRBV30 to TRBJ2-1; D is unclear. In germline, CDR1 is GTSNPN, CDR2 SVGIG (reference sequence). This CDR3 comprises 14 residues. Trimming stripped 1 base from V and 2 bases from J, with 9 bases between. The CDR3 loop reads CAWSGVLPYNEQFF. The DNA of the CDR3 is TGTGCCTGGAGTGGTGTCCTCCCCTACAATGAGCAGTTCTTC.

This clone was found once. V is TRBV5-1 and J is TRBJ2-7; D possibly corresponds to TRBD1 (5 bases). The CDR3 totals 14 residues. V was trimmed by 0 bases and J by 6 bases, leaving 13 bases between them. Germline V CDR1 and CDR2: SGHRS, YFSETQ. Here the CDR3 reads CASSLEQVGLEQYF. The CDR3 DNA follows: TGCGCCAGCAGCTTGGAACAGGTCGGCCTCGAGCAGTACTTC. Full variable domain (outside the CDR3, taken from reference TRBV5-1 and TRBJ2-7): KAGVTQTPRYLIKTRGQQVTLSCSPISGHRSVSWYQQTPGQGLQFLFEYFSETQRNKGNFPGRFSGRQFSNSRSEMNVSTLELGDSALYLCASSLEQVGLEQYFGPGTRLTVT.

This clone was seen a single time. This may be a read error: a much more frequent sequence differs by one nucleotide. The gene calls are TRBV5-4 and TRBJ2-5, with D tentatively TRBD1 (5 bases). The V gene lost 2 bases and the J gene lost 3 bases, with 8 bases spanning the gap. This CDR3 contains 13 residues. Germline V gene data show CDR1 as SGHNT and CDR2 as YYREEE (reference sequence). This CDR3 reads CASSLDRKETQYF. As DNA, the CDR3 is TGTGCCAGCAGCTTAGACAGAAAAGAGACCCAGTACTTC.

The V call is TRBV18, the J call TRBJ2-3; 9 bases line up with TRBD1. There are 16 residues in the CDR3. The V and J ends lost 4 bases and 1 base, in that order; junction bases with no gene match: 6. Germline assignment: CDR1 KGHSH and CDR2 LQKENI. CDR3 protein: CASSLRRTGGTDTQYF. The CDR3 nucleotides are TGTGCCAGCTCACTAAGAAGGACAGGGGGCACAGATACGCAGTATTTT.

This clone was observed a single time. This sequence joins TRBV30 and TRBJ2-7; unclear D gene. The V end was cut by 1 base, the J end by 0 bases, with 16 bases between. The CDR3 runs 16 residues. Germline CDR1 GTSNPN, CDR2 SVGIG (reference sequence). This chain's CDR3 is CAWSAPHSGLSYEQYF. DNA for the CDR3: TGTGCCTGGAGTGCACCCCATTCCGGTCTCTCCTACGAGCAGTACTTC.

The rearrangement links TRBV9 to TRBJ2-1; the match to TRBD2 covers 9 bases. This CDR3 is built from 15 residues. Trimming took 0 bases from V and 2 from J; bases not matched to a gene: 0. Germline V gene sequence: CDR1 SGDLS, CDR2 YYNGEE. CDR3 sequence reads: CASSVASGAYNEQFF. The CDR3 DNA is TGTGCCAGCAGCGTAGCTAGCGGGGCCTACAATGAGCAGTTCTTC.

The chain is built from TRBV7-2 and TRBJ2-7; D perhaps matches TRBD1 (5 bases). Germline lookup yields CDR1 SGHTA and CDR2 FQGNSA. The CDR3 covers 14 residues. V was cut by 1 base and J by 9 bases, with 16 bases left in between. The CDR3 DNA is TGTGCCAGCAGCTTAGTGGCAGGGTCCTCGCGGCAGTACTTC. It specifies CASSLVAGSSRQYF.

This clone has just one count. The chain recombines TRBV6-5 with TRBJ1-2; a weak D match, TRBD1 (6 bases). The CDR3 sequence is 13 residues long. CDR1 is MNHEY, CDR2 SVGAGI, per germline. Trimming pared 6 bases from V and 8 bases from J, leaving 16 bases between. The CDR3 DNA sequence: TGTGCCAGCAGCCGAGACAGGATAGACGGCTACACCTTC. Amino acid sequence: CASSRDRIDGYTF.

The chain is built from TRBV28 and TRBJ2-1; 12 nucleotides match TRBD2. V lost 8 bases, J lost 10 bases, and 9 bases stayed unmatched. The CDR3 spans 14 residues. Germline CDR1 MDHEN, CDR2 SYDVKM. CDR3 protein: CASRLAGASKEQFF. The DNA of the CDR3 is TGTGCCAGCCGACTAGCGGGAGCTTCTAAGGAGCAGTTCTTC.

In its sample, this clone was seen a few times. V gene TRBV30 combines with J gene TRBJ2-4; TRBD1 agrees at 9 bases. There are 15 residues in the CDR3. Germline values: CDR1 GTSNPN, CDR2 SVGIG (reference sequence). V was clipped by 5 bases and J by 1 base; unmatched bases: 6. The DNA for the CDR3 is TGTGCCTGGGGAGAAGACAGGGGGGCCAAAAACATTCAGTACTTC. Translated, it gives CAWGEDRGAKNIQYF.

V is TRBV28 and J is TRBJ1-5; 8 nucleotides match TRBD1. V was pared by 5 bases and J by 6 bases, with 6 bases of the junction left unmatched. The CDR3 is 14 amino acids. The germline CDR1 and CDR2 sequences are MDHEN and SYDVKM. For the CDR3, the DNA is TGTGCCAGCAGTCTCCTCGACAGGGGTCAGCCCCAGCATTTT. Protein: CASSLLDRGQPQHF.

The CDR3 region is CASSRGPWDSSYEQYF. The CDR3 region has the DNA TGTGCCAGCAGTCGGGGGCCGTGGGACAGCTCCTACGAGCAGTACTTC. The chain combines TRBV27 with TRBJ2-7, with D possibly matching TRBD1 (7 bases). CDR1 MNHEY and CDR2 SMNVEV come from the germline V gene (reference sequence). The CDR3 covers 16 residues. The ends were cut back, 5 bases at V and 0 bases at J, with 17 bases in the middle.

This rearrangement joins TRBV5-1 to TRBJ2-1, with D perhaps TRBD2 (7 bases). CDR1 and CDR2 (germline): SGHRS, YFSETQ. The CDR3 consists of 16 residues. Deletions cut 1 base from V and 6 bases from J, with 17 bases between. DNA of the CDR3: TGCGCCAGCAGCTTGTTGGTGGGGGGGCCGGGCAATGAGCAGTTCTTC. Translation gives CASSLLVGGPGNEQFF. The whole variable domain, remainder taken from reference TRBV5-1 and TRBJ2-1, is KAGVTQTPRYLIKTRGQQVTLSCSPISGHRSVSWYQQTPGQGLQFLFEYFSETQRNKGNFPGRFSGRQFSNSRSEMNVSTLELGDSALYLCASSLLVGGPGNEQFFGPGTRLTVL.